The clone carrying this T cell receptor (beta chain) was found a few times. Its target is unknown. What was sequenced were expressed TCRB transcripts, since all of the isolated RNA had been reverse transcribed. Clones were sequenced by immunoSEQ multiplex PCR, and TCRdb holds only the in-frame ones, with some missing. The sample carries hundreds of thousands of clones, roughly an eighth recorded once. CDR1 is MNHNS and CDR2 is SASEGT in the germline V gene. CDR3 length: 16 residues. The V and J ends lost 4 bases and 2 bases, in that order; junction bases with no gene match: 2. This record comes from a study of beta chain features in type 1 diabetes. Broader study findings: Patients with type 1 diabetes carried fewer insertions and had more deletions at their VDJ junctions. Comparison showed that naive, central memory and Treg TCRB repertoires appeared more similar among patients than among healthy donors.

Sequencing used naive CD4+ T cells from blood. This chain links TRBV6-1 with TRBJ2-5, with 15 bases fitting TRBD2. This clonotype was obtained from a woman between 40 and 50 years old in good health. The CDR3 DNA sequence: TGTGCCAGCAGTGCAGGACTAGCGGGGGGGCAAGAGACCCAGTACTTC. This sequence encodes CASSAGLAGGQETQYF.